Given below is one T cell receptor beta chain in context. Antigen: not known. This sample is drawn from a study of T cell repertoires in cytomegalovirus infection. Overall study: From public TCR beta signatures came an indication of both CMV infection and matching HLA type. General observations from the study: Individuals carrying CMV plus the relevant HLA were identified by cumulative frequency of public TCR beta families.

Germline lookup yields CDR1 SEHNR and CDR2 FQNEAQ (reference sequence). V lost 2 bases, J lost 0 bases, and 10 bases stayed unmatched. This CDR3 has 17 amino acids. TCRdb called the reads again in MiXCR, with one record for every CDR3 protein. Among 800,000 to 950,000 distinct CDR3 sequences listed, about 33% were seen once. The source was cultured CD8+ T cells from PBMCs, collected from culture after CMV antigen stimulation. V and J are TRBV7-9 and TRBJ2-7; 7 bases are a match to TRBD1. The clonotype originates from a human donor in good health (CMV status not recorded). Some clones in this sample may be carry-over from other donors' samples. CDR3 DNA: TGTGCCAGCAGCTTAAAATTCGGGACAGCATCCTCCTACGAGCAGTACTTC. It yields the protein CASSLKFGTASSYEQYF.